The rows below give T cell receptor beta chains drawn from one sample of a study of T-cell reconstitution after alpha-beta-depleted transplantation in children. TCRdb itself ran the PCR reads through MiXCR, one entry per CDR3 protein. The table shows 700,000 or so distinct CDR3 sequences, with roughly 13% occurring only once. Sequencing used PBMCs, obtained before TCRalphabeta/CD19-depleted stem cell transplant. These receptors all stem from a girl aged 2-15 years with congenital amegakaryocytic thrombocytopenia, due to receive a stem cell transplant. CDR3s include the opening cysteine and the closing phenylalanine or tryptophan. The order of the fields is J gene, clone size, D gene, V gene, CDR3 protein, CDR3 DNA. D genes are given only for firm matches. A clone size is listed for some rows: how often the clone was seen (once, few, many), or a class if it is expanded.

TRBJ2-1,many,TRBD2,TRBV5-1,CASSPRLAPNEQFF,TGCGCCAGCAGCCCAAGACTAGCTCCTAATGAGCAGTTCTTC
TRBJ2-1,-,TRBD2,TRBV7-9,CASSASGGDNEQFF,TGTGCCAGCAGTGCCTCGGGAGGAGACAATGAGCAGTTCTTC
TRBJ2-3,many,-,TRBV4-1,CASSQGYPGADTQYF,TGCGCCAGCAGCCAAGGGTATCCAGGAGCAGATACGCAGTATTTT
TRBJ2-7,many,-,TRBV20-1,CSASDWRGGYEQYF,TGCAGTGCTAGTGATTGGCGGGGCGGTTACGAGCAGTACTTC
TRBJ2-1,many,-,TRBV28,CASRTPDNEQFF,TGTGCCAGCAGGACGCCGGACAATGAGCAGTTCTTC
TRBJ2-6,few,-,TRBV12-3/TRBV12-4,CASSSYRSGANVLTF,TGTGCCAGCAGTTCATATCGCTCTGGGGCCAACGTCCTGACTTTC
TRBJ2-2,many,-,TRBV14,CASSQDQRGELFF,TGTGCCAGCAGCCAAGATCAAAGGGGGGAGCTGTTTTTT
TRBJ2-1,-,-,TRBV5-1,CASSSRVSYNEQFF,TGCGCCAGCAGCTCCCGGGTATCCTACAATGAGCAGTTCTTC
TRBJ2-1,few,TRBD2,TRBV7-2,CASSLGTTLGDEQFF,TGTGCCAGCAGCTTGGGGACTACCTTGGGCGATGAGCAGTTCTTC
TRBJ2-1,-,TRBD2,TRBV11-2,CASSDAAGVSDEQFF,TGTGCCAGCAGCGATGCAGCGGGAGTGAGCGATGAGCAGTTCTTC
TRBJ2-1,few,TRBD2,TRBV4-1,CASSQARSGGDSSYNEQFF,TGCGCCAGCAGCCAAGCGCGCTCTGGGGGGGATAGCTCCTACAATGAGCAGTTCTTC
TRBJ2-1,-,-,TRBV12-3/TRBV12-4,CASTLGFFDEQFF,TGTGCCAGCACCCTTGGCTTTTTCGATGAGCAGTTCTTC
TRBJ1-1,many,TRBD1,TRBV6-1,CASSTPTGLNTEAFF,TGTGCCAGCAGTACCCCGACAGGGTTGAACACTGAAGCTTTCTTT
TRBJ1-2,-,-,TRBV7-2,CASSFPSDPTQRDSANPNYGYTF,TGTGCCAGCAGCTTTCCCTCCGATCCAACCCAAAGAGACAGCGCCAATCCTAACTATGGCTACACCTTC
TRBJ2-1,-,TRBD2,TRBV5-6,CASSLPAGGRHEQFF,TGTGCCAGCAGCTTACCTGCGGGAGGGAGGCATGAGCAGTTCTTC
TRBJ2-1,once,TRBD2,TRBV12-3/TRBV12-4,CASTPGIGRGNEQFF,TGTGCCAGCACCCCGGGGATCGGGAGGGGAAATGAGCAGTTCTTC
TRBJ2-5,few,-,TRBV5-1,CASRWEFSQETQYF,TGCGCCAGCAGGTGGGAGTTCTCCCAAGAGACCCAGTACTTC
TRBJ1-2,few,TRBD1,TRBV7-6,CASSKDPGTGTYGYTF,TGTGCCAGCAGTAAGGACCCCGGGACAGGGACTTATGGCTACACCTTC
TRBJ2-1,-,-,TRBV7-2,CASSLGSINEQFF,TGTGCCAGCAGCTTAGGGTCAATCAATGAGCAGTTCTTC
TRBJ2-6,many,-,TRBV5-1,CASSLVKGSGANVLTF,TGCGCCAGCTCCCTTGTCAAGGGCAGTGGGGCCAACGTCCTGACTTTC
TRBJ2-7,many,-,TRBV20-1,CSASREGSYEQYF,TGCAGTGCTAGTAGGGAAGGTTCCTACGAGCAGTACTTC
TRBJ2-3,many,-,TRBV7-9,CASSPPGTDTQYF,TGTGCCAGCAGCCCCCCGGGCACAGATACGCAGTATTTT
TRBJ1-6,many,TRBD1,TRBV12-3/TRBV12-4,CASSLQGARNSPLHF,TGTGCCAGCAGTCTACAGGGGGCGCGGAATTCACCCCTCCACTTT
TRBJ2-6,-,TRBD1,TRBV20-1,CSARDRGTSGANVLTF,TGCAGTGCCAGGGACAGGGGGACCTCTGGGGCCAACGTCCTGACTTTC
TRBJ2-7,many,TRBD2,TRBV7-2,CASSSSGRAREQYF,TGTGCCAGCAGCTCCAGCGGGAGGGCCAGAGAGCAGTACTTC
TRBJ1-5,many,-,TRBV5-1,CASSLRGGSNQPQHF,TGCGCCAGCAGCTTGCGGGGTGGAAGCAATCAGCCCCAGCATTTT
TRBJ2-3,many,-,TRBV5-1,CASTARVESDTQYF,TGCGCCAGCACCGCTAGAGTGGAGTCAGATACGCAGTATTTT
TRBJ1-1,-,-,TRBV5-8,CASSLDAENTEAFF,TGTGCCAGCAGCTTGGATGCGGAGAACACTGAAGCTTTCTTT
TRBJ2-7,-,TRBD1,TRBV12-3/TRBV12-4,CASSPGQIYEQYF,TGTGCCAGCAGCCCGGGACAGATTTACGAGCAGTACTTC
TRBJ1-2,many,TRBD1,TRBV28,CASSERTGYNYGYTF,TGTGCCAGCAGTGAGCGGACAGGGTATAACTATGGCTACACCTTC
TRBJ2-1,many,-,TRBV12-3/TRBV12-4,CASSLGVEQFF,TGCGCCAGCAGCCTAGGCGTTGAGCAGTTCTTC
TRBJ1-4,few,-,TRBV10-3,CAIAPSGDEKLFF,TGTGCCATCGCCCCTAGTGGGGATGAAAAACTGTTTTTT
TRBJ2-7,many,-,TRBV20-1,CSARVGYRESSYEQYF,TGCAGTGCTAGAGTGGGGTACAGGGAGAGCTCGTACGAGCAGTACTTC
TRBJ2-1,many,-,TRBV29-1,CSVTGNGFNEQFF,TGCAGCGTAACAGGGAATGGTTTCAATGAGCAGTTCTTC
TRBJ1-1,many,-,TRBV10-3,CANNTLGYTEAFF,TGTGCCAACAATACTTTAGGTTACACTGAAGCTTTCTTT
TRBJ2-3,-,TRBD2,TRBV4-2,CASSLGTSGTLSTDTQYF,TGTGCCAGCAGCCTCGGGACTAGCGGGACCCTGAGCACAGATACGCAGTATTTT
TRBJ2-7,few,-,TRBV5-1,CASSGTARLNEQYF,TGCGCCAGCAGTGGGACGGCTAGACTCAACGAGCAGTACTTC
TRBJ2-7,-,-,TRBV19,CASAAGYSYEQYF,TGTGCCAGTGCAGCGGGTTACTCCTACGAGCAGTACTTC
TRBJ2-1,-,TRBD2,TRBV7-8,CASSPTSGASAQFF,TGTGCCAGCAGCCCGACTAGCGGAGCCTCCGCGCAGTTCTTC
TRBJ2-3,few,-,TRBV3-1,CASSQGSLAYTQYF,TGTGCCAGCAGCCAAGGTTCCCTAGCGTATACGCAGTATTTT
TRBJ1-2,few,TRBD1,TRBV30,CAWSRRQGAYTF,TGTGCCTGGAGTAGGAGGCAGGGGGCCTACACCTTC
TRBJ2-1,many,TRBD1,TRBV7-8,CASSLVAQGNNNEQFF,TGTGCCAGCAGCTTAGTGGCACAGGGGAATAACAATGAGCAGTTCTTC
TRBJ1-5,-,-,TRBV28,CASSFLDRSNQPQHF,TGTGCCAGCAGTTTCCTGGACAGAAGCAATCAGCCCCAGCATTTT
TRBJ1-5,few,-,TRBV2,CASSFTGHNQPQHF,TGTGCCAGCAGCTTCACAGGGCACAATCAGCCCCAGCATTTT
TRBJ2-2,few,TRBD2,TRBV15,CATRLASGELFF,TGTGCCACAAGACTAGCGTCCGGGGAGCTGTTTTTT
TRBJ2-3,-,-,TRBV11-3,CASSNQGPRDTQYF,TGTGCCAGCAGCAATCAGGGCCCAAGGGATACGCAGTATTTT